This T cell receptor (beta chain) came from a study of blood T cell repertoires in COVID-19. Study background: COVID-19 samples from acute and convalescent phases originated in the United States, Italy and Spain. The cDNA or gDNA used as material had been derived from T cells, B-cell-depleted T cells, or PBMCs.

As processed by the authors: Researchers report that nucleated cell counts were estimated from reference gene primer amplification. Produced via immunoSEQ multiplex PCR; TCRdb's table is partial and in-frame only. The V and J calls and the clone size are those of that table, but D and trimming were determined from the DNA. The sample lists 250,000 to 350,000 clones, 90% to 95% seen once, with 2% to 2.5% in the top ten. The CDR3 has 15 residues. Trimming cost V 1 base and J 5 bases, with 12 bases left between them. Per germline, CDR1 SEHNR and CDR2 FQNEAQ (reference sequence). Enrolment of Seattle patients took place during active infection, and they were followed longitudinally.

The rearrangement links TRBV7-9 to TRBJ1-5; the D gene is possibly TRBD1 (6 bases). The sample consisted of peripheral blood. The receptor was isolated from a woman aged 25 to 39 with COVID-19, enrolled during active disease. This CDR3 reads CASSLGGGGDQPQHF. CDR3 in DNA: TGTGCCAGCAGCTTAGGAGGGGGTGGCGATCAGCCCCAGCATTTT.